The 6 T cell receptor beta chains listed next were all sequenced from one sample in a study of cytomegalovirus exposure and HLA in healthy donors. In the PCR, 60 Vbeta and 13 Jbeta primers were used. The data were produced by immunoSEQ multiplex PCR, yet TCRdb's version contains in-frame clones alone and is incomplete. This sample has 90,000 to 100,000 clones, with roughly three quarters found just once. Sequencing used PBMCs. These TCRs come from a man aged 35-49 years in good health and CMV-seronegative.

This chain joins TRBV29-1 and TRBJ1-5; D gene unclear. CDR1 and CDR2 (germline): SQVTM, ANQGSEA. The CDR3 totals 13 residues. The germline V and J ends were trimmed by 4 bases and 3 bases, with 10 bases remaining between them. The CDR3 region is CSVGPDHNQPQHF. In DNA, the CDR3 is TGCAGCGTTGGGCCAGATCACAATCAGCCCCAGCATTTT.

The gene calls are TRBV11-2 and TRBJ1-1; TRBD1 might be the D (5 bases). Germline V gene sequence: CDR1 SGHAT, CDR2 FQNNGV. CDR3 length: 14 residues. V gave up 0 bases and J gave up 5 bases, with 10 bases separating them. The CDR3: CASSLEYQGTEAFF. CDR3 sequence (DNA): TGTGCCAGCAGCTTAGAGTACCAGGGAACTGAAGCTTTCTTT.

With regard to this clone: One junction end does not reproduce the germline sequence, and a read error may be involved. This sequence joins TRBV7-9 and TRBJ2-7, with 7 bases aligning to TRBD2. Looked up from germline, CDR1 is SEHNR and CDR2 is FQNEAQ (reference sequence). The CDR3 is made up of 13 amino acids. The CDR3 sequence: CSSRAGEYYEQYF. The DNA of the CDR3 is TGTTCCAGCAGGGCGGGAGAATACTACGAGCAGTACTTC.

The chain joins TRBV2 to TRBJ2-5; 9 positions match TRBD2. Unmatched junction bases numbered 5, after V lost 7 bases and J lost 2 bases. Germline V gene data show CDR1 as SNHLY and CDR2 as FYNNEI. The CDR3 has 14 amino acids. The CDR3 sequence is CASISGSRQETQYF. CDR3 nucleotide sequence: TGTGCCAGCATTAGCGGGAGTCGTCAAGAGACCCAGTACTTC.

The chain recombines TRBV7-9 with TRBJ2-3, with 7 nucleotides matching TRBD2. The CDR3 is made up of 16 amino acids. After removal of 3 bases from V and 2 bases from J, the junction contained 8 bases not matched to a gene. Germline V gene lookup returns CDR1 SEHNR and CDR2 FQNEAQ (reference sequence). The CDR3 DNA reads as TGTGCCAGCAGCTTGTCGGCTAGCGGAGACACAGATACGCAGTATTTT. As protein: CASSLSASGDTDTQYF.

The chain carries TRBV28 and TRBJ1-6; D call uncertain. The CDR3 spans 14 residues. Trimming shortened V by 6 bases and J by 7 bases, and 13 bases separated the two germline ends. Germline CDR1 is MDHEN and CDR2 is SYDVKM. Here the CDR3 reads CASSQGLGNSPLHF. The CDR3, as DNA: TGTGCCAGCAGCCAAGGACTGGGGAATTCACCCCTCCACTTT.